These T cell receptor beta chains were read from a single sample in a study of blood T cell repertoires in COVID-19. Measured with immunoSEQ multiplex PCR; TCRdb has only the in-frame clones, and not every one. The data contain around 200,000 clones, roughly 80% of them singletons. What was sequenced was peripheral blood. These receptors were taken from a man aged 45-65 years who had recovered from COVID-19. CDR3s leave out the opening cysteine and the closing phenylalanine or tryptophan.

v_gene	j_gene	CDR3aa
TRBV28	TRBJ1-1	ASMRGPDTEAF
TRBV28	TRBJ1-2	ASSPNRDGYT
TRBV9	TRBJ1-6	ASSVWGQSNSPLH
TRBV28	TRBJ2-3	ASSFYEREYTDTQY
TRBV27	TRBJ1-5	ASSLFSGGQPQH
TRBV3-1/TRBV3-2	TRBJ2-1	ASSQEDGGTSKVKEQF
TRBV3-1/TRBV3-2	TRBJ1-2	ASSPTGTVGYT
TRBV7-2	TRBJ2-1	ASSPSGKQF
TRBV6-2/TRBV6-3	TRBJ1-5	ASSYGDRRNQPQH
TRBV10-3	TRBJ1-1	ATGGAGNTEAF
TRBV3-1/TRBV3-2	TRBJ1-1	ASSQRYTEAF
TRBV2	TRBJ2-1	ASLEAAYNEQF
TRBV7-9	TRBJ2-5	ASSLDVTGEETQY
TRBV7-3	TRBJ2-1	ASSRASGSTNEQF
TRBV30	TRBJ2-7	AWRNGGRSNEQY
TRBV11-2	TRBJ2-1	ASSLDRGNYNEQF
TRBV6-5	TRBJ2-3	ASSYSSDTTDTQY
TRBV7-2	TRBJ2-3	ASSLALAAIADTQY
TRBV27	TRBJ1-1	ASSLRGQNTEAF
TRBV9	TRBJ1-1	ASSVSSGGASDTEAF
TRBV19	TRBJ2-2	ASSIDGSGELF
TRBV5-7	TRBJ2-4	ASSLTGKAKNIQY
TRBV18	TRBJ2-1	ASSPIQGGRPLGEQF
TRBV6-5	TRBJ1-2	ASSLQGLRPFGYT
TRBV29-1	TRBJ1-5	SVASPPEPQH
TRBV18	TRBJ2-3	ASSDGIADTQY
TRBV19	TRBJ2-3	ASRWGGSTDTQY
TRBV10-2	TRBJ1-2	ASSESGQPIYGYT
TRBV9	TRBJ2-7	ASSVRPAAEQY
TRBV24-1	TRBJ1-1	ATSDDRTAEAF
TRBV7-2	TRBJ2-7	ASSRGLAGANEQY
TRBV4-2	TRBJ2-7	ASSQDRATYEQY
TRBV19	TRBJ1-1	ASSTRRGGPTNTEAF
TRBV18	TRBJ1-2	ASSPGSGQANYGYT
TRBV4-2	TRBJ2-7	ASSPLGTRPYEQY
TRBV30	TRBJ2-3	AWSVRVGTDTQY
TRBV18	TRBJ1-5	ASSPEQGNQPQH
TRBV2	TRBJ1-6	ASVRDSYNSPLH
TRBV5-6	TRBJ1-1	ASSLQGLIGAF
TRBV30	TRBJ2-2	AWSVFGTISWSFLAKNTGELF
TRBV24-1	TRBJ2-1	ATSDSGLASYNEQF
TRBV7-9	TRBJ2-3	ASSPRGPDTQY
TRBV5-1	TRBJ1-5	ASSMRSGYSNQPQH
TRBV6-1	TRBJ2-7	ASSRLADYEQY
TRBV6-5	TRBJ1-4	ASSVLNEKLF
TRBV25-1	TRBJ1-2	ASSDDRKNYGYT
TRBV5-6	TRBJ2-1	ASSLERGASGTIYNEQF
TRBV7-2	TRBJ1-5	ASSLPTVVEGNQPQH
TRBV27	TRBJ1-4	ASSRGQGAITNEKLF
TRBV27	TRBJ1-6	ASSRGDRSSYNSPLH
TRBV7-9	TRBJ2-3	ASSLAPWYSGSIDTQY
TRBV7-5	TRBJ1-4	VRYCQALTNEKLF
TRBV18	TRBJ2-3	ASSHNRVFADTQY
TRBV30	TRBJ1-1	AWRTGLITEAF